This TCR beta chain is drawn from a study of regulatory T cells in long-lasting Graves disease. The authors built TCR beta libraries using iRepertoire HTBI primers and Arm-PCR of CDR3 regions. MiXCR, run by TCRdb on the multiplex PCR reads, gives a single entry per CDR3 protein. The sample holds 420,000 or so distinct CDR3 sequences, roughly a quarter seen once. The time point denotes: persistent/refractory GD, antithyroid drugs over 5 years with positive TRAb. There was RNA extracted from PBMCs, and the TCR library was made from it. Doctors identified Graves' disease using the American Thyroid Association guidelines. Patients were from an endocrinology department in Xi'an, China. Roughly 9.3 milliliters of peripheral blood were taken and placed in EDTA tubes. V lost 4 bases to trimming and J lost 0 bases, with 13 bases between them. The CDR3 totals 15 residues. CDR1 and CDR2 (germline): SGHRS, YFSETQ.

J is TRBJ1-1 and V is TRBV5-1; D may be TRBD1 (6 bases). The receptor's source is a female donor with Graves disease. The material was peripheral blood mononuclear cells (PBMCs), obtained when the disease was refractory, from a patient treated with antithyroid drugs. CDR3 amino acids: CASSVAPGVNTEAFF. DNA for the CDR3: TGCGCCAGCAGCGTGGCCCCAGGGGTGAACACTGAAGCTTTCTTT.